This is a list of T cell receptor beta chains from one sample in a study of CD8 T cells in Susac syndrome. TCRdb ran MiXCR on the immunoSEQ multiplex PCR reads and lists one entry per CDR3 protein. The sample shows roughly 180,000 distinct CDR3 sequences, approximately 95% of them seen only once. Sequencing was performed on CD4+ T cells from PBMCs. The receptors originated from a human donor in good health. Both conserved end residues are part of each CDR3. A D gene is named only where the DNA matches it firmly.

v_gene,d_gene,j_gene,CDR3nt,CDR3aa
TRBV3-1,-,TRBJ1-1,TGTGCCAGCAGCGTGTCAGGTGAAGCTTTCTTT,CASSVSGEAFF
TRBV20-1,-,TRBJ2-1,TGCAGTGCTAGAGAAAACTACAATGAGCAGTTCTTC,CSARENYNEQFF
TRBV28,TRBD2,TRBJ2-3,TGTGCCAGCAGTTCCCCTAGCGGGAGCAGGGATACGCAGTATTTT,CASSSPSGSRDTQYF
TRBV12-3/TRBV12-4,-,TRBJ1-5,TGTGCCAGCAGCCCAAATGGAGGGCTCAATCAGCCCCAGCATTTT,CASSPNGGLNQPQHF
TRBV20-1,-,TRBJ2-5,TGCAGTGCTAGCAGGGCGGAGTGGGAGACCCAGTACTTC,CSASRAEWETQYF
TRBV27,TRBD2,TRBJ2-3,TGTGCCAGCAGTTTAAGGCGGGGGAGCACAGATACGCAGTATTTT,CASSLRRGSTDTQYF
TRBV20-1,TRBD2,TRBJ2-7,TGCAGTGCCACCTTTAGCGGGAGGGGAGAGCAGTACTTC,CSATFSGRGEQYF
TRBV25-1,-,TRBJ1-1,TGTGCCAGCAGTGAAGCTTGGAACACTGAAGCTTTCTTT,CASSEAWNTEAFF
TRBV9,-,TRBJ2-3,TGTGCCAGCAGCCTCCAGGACAGCGCGGGGGATACGCAGTATTTT,CASSLQDSAGDTQYF
TRBV3-1,TRBD1,TRBJ1-4,TGTGCCAGCAGCCGTGGGACAGATGAAAAACTGTTTTTT,CASSRGTDEKLFF